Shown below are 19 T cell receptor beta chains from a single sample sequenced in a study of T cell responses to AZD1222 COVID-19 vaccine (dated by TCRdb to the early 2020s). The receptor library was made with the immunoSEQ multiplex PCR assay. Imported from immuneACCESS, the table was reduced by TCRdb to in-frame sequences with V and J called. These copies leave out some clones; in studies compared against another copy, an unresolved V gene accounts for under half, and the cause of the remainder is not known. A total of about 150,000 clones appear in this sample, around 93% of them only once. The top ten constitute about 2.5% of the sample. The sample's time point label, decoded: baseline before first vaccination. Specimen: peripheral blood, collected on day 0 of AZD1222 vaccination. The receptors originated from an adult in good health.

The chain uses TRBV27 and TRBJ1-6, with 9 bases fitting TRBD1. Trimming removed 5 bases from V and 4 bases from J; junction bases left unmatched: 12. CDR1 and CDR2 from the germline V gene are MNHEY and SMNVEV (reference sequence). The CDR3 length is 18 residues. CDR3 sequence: CASSPERTGDWYNSPLHF. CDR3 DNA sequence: TGTGCCAGCAGTCCAGAAAGGACAGGGGACTGGTATAATTCACCCCTCCACTTT.

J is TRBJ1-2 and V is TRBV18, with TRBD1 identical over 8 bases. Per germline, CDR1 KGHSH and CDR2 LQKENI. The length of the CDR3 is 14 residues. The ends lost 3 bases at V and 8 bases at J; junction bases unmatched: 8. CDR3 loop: CASSPAGQGGGYTF. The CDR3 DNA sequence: TGTGCCAGCTCACCCGCAGGACAGGGTGGCGGCTACACCTTC.

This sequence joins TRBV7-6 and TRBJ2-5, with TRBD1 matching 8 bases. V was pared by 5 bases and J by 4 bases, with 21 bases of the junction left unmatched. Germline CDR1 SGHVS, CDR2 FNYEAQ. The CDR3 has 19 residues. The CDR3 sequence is CASSLRQLSQGAGVETQYF. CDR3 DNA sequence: TGTGCCAGCAGCCTTAGGCAGTTATCGCAGGGGGCTGGCGTAGAGACCCAGTACTTC.

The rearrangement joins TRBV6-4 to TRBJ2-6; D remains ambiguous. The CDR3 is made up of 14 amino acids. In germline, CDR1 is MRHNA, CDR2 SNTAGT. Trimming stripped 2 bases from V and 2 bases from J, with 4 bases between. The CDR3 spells CASSDSPGANVLTF. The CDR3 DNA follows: TGTGCCAGCAGTGACAGCCCTGGGGCCAACGTCCTGACTTTC.

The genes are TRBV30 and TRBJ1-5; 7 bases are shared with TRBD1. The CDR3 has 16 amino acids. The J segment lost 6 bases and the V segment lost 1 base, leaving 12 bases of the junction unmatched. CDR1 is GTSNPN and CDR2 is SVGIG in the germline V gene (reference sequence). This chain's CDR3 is CAWSGGGGELGQPQHF. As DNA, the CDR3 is TGTGCCTGGAGTGGGGGAGGGGGCGAGTTGGGTCAGCCCCAGCATTTT.

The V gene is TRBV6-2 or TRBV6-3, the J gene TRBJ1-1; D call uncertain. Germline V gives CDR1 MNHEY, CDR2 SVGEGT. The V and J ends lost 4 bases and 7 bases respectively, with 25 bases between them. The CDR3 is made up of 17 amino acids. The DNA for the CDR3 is TGTGCCAGCAGTTTCAGAAGACCTGCCGCCCGGGAGAGTGAAGCTTTCTTT. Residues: CASSFRRPAARESEAFF.

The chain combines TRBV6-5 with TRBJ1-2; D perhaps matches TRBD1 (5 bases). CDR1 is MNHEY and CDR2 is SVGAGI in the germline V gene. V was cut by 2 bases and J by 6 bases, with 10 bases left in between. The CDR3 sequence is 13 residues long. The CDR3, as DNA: TGTGCCAGCAGTTACGACAGTTCGAATGGCTACACCTTC. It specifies CASSYDSSNGYTF.

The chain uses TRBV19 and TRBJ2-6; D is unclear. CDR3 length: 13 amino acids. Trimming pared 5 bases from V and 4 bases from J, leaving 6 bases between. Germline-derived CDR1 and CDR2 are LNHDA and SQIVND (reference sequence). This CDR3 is CASSRIGANVLTF. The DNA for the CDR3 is TGTGCCAGTAGTCGGATCGGGGCCAACGTCCTGACTTTC.

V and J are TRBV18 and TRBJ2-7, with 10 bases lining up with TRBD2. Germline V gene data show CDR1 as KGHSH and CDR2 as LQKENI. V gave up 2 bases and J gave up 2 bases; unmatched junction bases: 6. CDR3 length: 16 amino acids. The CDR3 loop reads CASSPSSSGGTYEQYF. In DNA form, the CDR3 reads TGTGCCAGCTCACCATCTTCTAGCGGGGGAACCTACGAGCAGTACTTC.

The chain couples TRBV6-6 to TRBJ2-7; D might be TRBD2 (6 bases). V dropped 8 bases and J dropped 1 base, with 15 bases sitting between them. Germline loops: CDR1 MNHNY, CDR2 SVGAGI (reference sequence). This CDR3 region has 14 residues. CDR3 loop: CASETGTGSYEQYF. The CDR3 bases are TGTGCCAGCGAAACCGGGACTGGTTCCTACGAGCAGTACTTC.

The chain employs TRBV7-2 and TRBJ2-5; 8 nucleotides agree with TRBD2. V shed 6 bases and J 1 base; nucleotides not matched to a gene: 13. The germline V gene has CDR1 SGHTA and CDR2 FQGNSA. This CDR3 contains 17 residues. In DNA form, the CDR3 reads TGTGCCAGCAGTCCCGCGGGGGGTCGTCCTTTCCAAGAGACCCAGTACTTC. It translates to CASSPAGGRPFQETQYF. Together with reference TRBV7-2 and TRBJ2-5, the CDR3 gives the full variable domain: GAGVSQSPSNKVTEKGKDVELRCDPISGHTALYWYRQSLGQGLEFLIYFQGNSAPDKSGLPSDRFSAERTGGSVSTLTIQRTQQEDSAVYLCASSPAGGRPFQETQYFGPGTRLLVL.

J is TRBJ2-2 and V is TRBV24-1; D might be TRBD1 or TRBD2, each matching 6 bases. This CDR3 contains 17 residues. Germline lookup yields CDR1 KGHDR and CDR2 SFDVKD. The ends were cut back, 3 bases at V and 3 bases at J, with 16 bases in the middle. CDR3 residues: CATSDPGAGADTGELFF. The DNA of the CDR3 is TGTGCCACCAGTGATCCGGGGGCAGGGGCGGACACCGGGGAGCTGTTTTTT.

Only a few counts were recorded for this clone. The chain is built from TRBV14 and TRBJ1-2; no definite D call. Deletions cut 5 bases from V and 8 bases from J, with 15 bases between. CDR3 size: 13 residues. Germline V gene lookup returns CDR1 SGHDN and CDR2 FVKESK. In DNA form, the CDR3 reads TGTGCCAGCAGCGCCAATATCCTCTGGGGCTACACCTTC. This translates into CASSANILWGYTF.

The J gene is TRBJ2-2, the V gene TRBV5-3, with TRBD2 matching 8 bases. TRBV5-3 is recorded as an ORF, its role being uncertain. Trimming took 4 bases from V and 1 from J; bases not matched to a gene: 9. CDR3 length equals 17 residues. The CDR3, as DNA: TGTGCCAGAAGCCCTATCGCGGGGGGCAGGAACACCGGGGAGCTGTTTTTT. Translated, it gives CARSPIAGGRNTGELFF.

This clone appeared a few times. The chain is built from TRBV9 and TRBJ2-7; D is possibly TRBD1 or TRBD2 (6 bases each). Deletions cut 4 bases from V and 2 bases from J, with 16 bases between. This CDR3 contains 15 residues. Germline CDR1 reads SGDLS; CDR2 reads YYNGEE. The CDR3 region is CASSRGLAHTYEQYF. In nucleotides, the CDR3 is TGTGCCAGCAGCCGGGGGCTAGCCCACACCTACGAGCAGTACTTC.

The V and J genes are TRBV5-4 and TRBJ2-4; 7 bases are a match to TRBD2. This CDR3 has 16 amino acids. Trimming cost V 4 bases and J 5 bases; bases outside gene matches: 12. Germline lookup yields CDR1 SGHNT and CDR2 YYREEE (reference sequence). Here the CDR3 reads CASSPPGVAGENIQYF. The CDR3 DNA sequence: TGTGCCAGCAGCCCCCCCGGGGTGGCGGGAGAAAACATTCAGTACTTC.

The CDR3 spells CASTQAGTPGGGYTF. The CDR3 region has the DNA TGTGCCAGTACCCAGGCGGGGACCCCGGGAGGAGGCTACACCTTC. The J gene is TRBJ1-2, the V gene TRBV19, with a possible D match to TRBD1 (5 bases). From germline, CDR1 is LNHDA and CDR2 SQIVND (reference sequence). The CDR3 contains 15 residues. The ends were cut back, 7 bases at V and 8 bases at J, with 23 bases in the middle.

The CDR3 bases are TGTGCCAGCTCGTCAGGACAGGGGAGACAGCCCCAGCATTTT. This codes for CASSSGQGRQPQHF. This chain links TRBV18 with TRBJ1-5; TRBD1 matches at 9 bases. Looked up from germline, CDR1 is KGHSH and CDR2 is LQKENI. Trimming at V came to 6 bases and at J to 7 bases, leaving 7 bases not matched to a gene. The CDR3 loop spans 14 amino acids.

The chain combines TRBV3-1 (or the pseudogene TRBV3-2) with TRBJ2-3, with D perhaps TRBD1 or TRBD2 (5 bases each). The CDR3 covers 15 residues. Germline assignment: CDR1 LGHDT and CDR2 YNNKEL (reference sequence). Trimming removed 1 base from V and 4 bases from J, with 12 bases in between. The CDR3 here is CASSQGARGADTQYF. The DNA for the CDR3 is TGTGCCAGCAGCCAAGGGGCCCGAGGGGCAGATACGCAGTATTTT.